Listed below are T cell receptor beta chains from one sample, sequenced in a study of breast tumors, draining lymph nodes, adjacent tissues. MiXCR, applied by TCRdb to the multiplex PCR reads, yields one record per CDR3 protein. The sample carries 200,000 or so distinct CDR3 sequences, approximately 31% recorded once. Sequenced material: axillary lymph node tissue. The receptors originated from a female donor with breast cancer. Some clones in this sample may be carry-over from other donors' samples. CDR3s include the opening cysteine and the closing phenylalanine or tryptophan. D genes are given only for firm matches. Clone size is not always given. Where it is, it says once, few, many or a class for expanded clones.

>TRBJ2-2|.|14|TRBV9|many
CASSVSVGAGELFF
TGTGCCAGCAGCGTCTCAGTGGGGGCGGGGGAGCTGTTTTTT
>TRBJ2-5|TRBD1|16|TRBV7-7|.
CASSPTGTVEMETQYF
TGTGCCAGCAGCCCGACCGGGACAGTGGAGATGGAGACCCAGTACTTC
>TRBJ2-2|TRBD1|15|TRBV28|many
CASSLGDRVTGELFF
TGTGCCAGCAGTTTAGGGGACAGGGTAACCGGGGAGCTGTTTTTT
>TRBJ2-3|.|12|TRBV20-1|.
CSARESLNTQYF
TGCAGTGCTAGAGAGTCTTTAAATACGCAGTATTTT
>TRBJ2-1|.|16|TRBV6-5|few
CASSPGRVNTYNEQFF
TGTGCCAGCAGTCCAGGGCGGGTTAACACCTACAATGAGCAGTTCTTC
>TRBJ1-2|.|12|TRBV7-9|many
CASSLSSYGYTF
TGTGCCAGCAGCTTAAGCAGTTATGGCTACACCTTC
>TRBJ1-3|.|15|TRBV30|.
CAWSVGPNSGNTIYF
TGTGCCTGGAGTGTAGGACCTAACTCTGGAAACACCATATATTTT
>TRBJ2-7|.|12|TRBV7-3|.
CASSAALRGQYF
TGTGCCAGCAGTGCGGCTCTACGAGGGCAGTACTTC
>TRBJ1-2|.|13|TRBV20-1|many
CSAQTEPNYGYTF
TGCAGTGCTCAAACCGAACCTAACTATGGCTACACCTTC
>TRBJ1-2|.|16|TRBV24-1|.
CATSFSTGTANYGYTF
TGTGCCACCAGTTTTTCCACCGGGACCGCTAACTATGGCTACACCTTC
>TRBJ2-1|TRBD1|15|TRBV19|many
CASSTTGGRDNEQFF
TGTGCCAGTAGTACGACAGGGGGCCGGGACAATGAGCAGTTCTTC
>TRBJ2-6|.|20|TRBV6-2/TRBV6-3|.
CASSYRRGTRYSSGANVLTF
TGTGCCAGCAGTTACCGCCGCGGGACTCGATATAGCTCTGGGGCCAACGTCCTGACTTTC
>TRBJ1-2|.|11|TRBV3-2|many
CASRGVDGYTF
TGTGCCAGCAGGGGGGTCGACGGCTACACCTTC
>TRBJ2-5|.|15|TRBV5-1|many
CASSFGGKYQETQYF
TGCGCCAGCAGCTTCGGCGGGAAGTACCAAGAGACCCAGTACTTC
>TRBJ2-7|.|13|TRBV5-1|many
CASSLGIQREQYF
TGCGCCAGCAGCTTGGGGATCCAGCGCGAGCAGTACTTC
>TRBJ1-5|TRBD1|14|TRBV14|.
CASSRTGEGQPQHF
TGTGCCAGCAGCCGAACAGGGGAAGGGCAGCCCCAGCATTTT
>TRBJ2-7|TRBD1|14|TRBV28|many
CATTLQGLTGEQYF
TGTGCCACCACTCTACAGGGGCTTACGGGCGAGCAGTACTTC
>TRBJ2-3|TRBD2|16|TRBV5-8|many
CASRTGAGGSTDTQYF
TGTGCCAGCAGAACTGGGGCGGGAGGGTCCACAGATACGCAGTATTTT
>TRBJ2-7|TRBD1|15|TRBV3-1|many
CASSQRQGKNYEQYF
TGTGCCAGCAGCCAAAGACAGGGGAAAAACTACGAGCAGTACTTC
>TRBJ1-2|.|11|TRBV20-1|many
CSAVQGKGYTF
TGCAGTGCTGTTCAGGGCAAAGGCTACACCTTC
>TRBJ1-2|.|13|TRBV15|many
CATSRGGGSGYTF
TGTGCCACCAGCAGAGGCGGGGGGTCCGGCTACACCTTC